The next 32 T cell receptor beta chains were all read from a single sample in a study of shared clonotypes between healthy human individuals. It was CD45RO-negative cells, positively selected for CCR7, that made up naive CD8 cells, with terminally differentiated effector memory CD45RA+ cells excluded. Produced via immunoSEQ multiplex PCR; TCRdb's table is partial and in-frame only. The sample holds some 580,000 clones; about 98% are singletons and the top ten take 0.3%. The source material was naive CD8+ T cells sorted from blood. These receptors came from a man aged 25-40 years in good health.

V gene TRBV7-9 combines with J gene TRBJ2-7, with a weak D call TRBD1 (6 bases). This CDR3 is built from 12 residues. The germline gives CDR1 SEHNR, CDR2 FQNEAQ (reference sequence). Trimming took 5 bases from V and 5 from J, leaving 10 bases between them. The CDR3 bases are TGTGCCAGCAGCCAAGGGGGTGACGAGCAGTACTTC. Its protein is CASSQGGDEQYF.

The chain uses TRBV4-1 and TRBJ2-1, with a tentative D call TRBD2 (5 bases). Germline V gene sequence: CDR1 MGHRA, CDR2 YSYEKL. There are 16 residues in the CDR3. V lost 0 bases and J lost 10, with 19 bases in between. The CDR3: CASSQEPGNKYNEQFF. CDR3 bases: TGCGCCAGCAGCCAAGAACCCGGGAACAAGTATAACGAGCAGTTCTTC.

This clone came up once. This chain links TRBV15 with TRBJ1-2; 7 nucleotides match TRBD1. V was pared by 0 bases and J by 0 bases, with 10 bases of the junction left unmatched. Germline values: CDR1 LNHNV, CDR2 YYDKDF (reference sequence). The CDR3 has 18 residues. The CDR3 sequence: CATSRDLDRRNSNYGYTF. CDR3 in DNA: TGTGCCACCAGCAGAGACCTGGACAGGCGAAATTCTAACTATGGCTACACCTTC. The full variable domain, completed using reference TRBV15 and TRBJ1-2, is DAMVIQNPRYQVTQFGKPVTLSCSQTLNHNVMYWYQQKSSQAPKLLFHYYDKDFNNEADTPDNFQSRRPNTSFCFLDIRSPGLGDTAMYLCATSRDLDRRNSNYGYTFGSGTRLTVV.

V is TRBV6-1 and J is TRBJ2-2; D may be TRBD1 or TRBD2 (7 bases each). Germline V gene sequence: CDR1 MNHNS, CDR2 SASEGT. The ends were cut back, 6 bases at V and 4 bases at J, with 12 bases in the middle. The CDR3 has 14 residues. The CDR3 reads CASSQGGFTGELFF. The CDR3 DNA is TGTGCCAGCAGCCAGGGGGGGTTCACCGGGGAGCTGTTTTTT.

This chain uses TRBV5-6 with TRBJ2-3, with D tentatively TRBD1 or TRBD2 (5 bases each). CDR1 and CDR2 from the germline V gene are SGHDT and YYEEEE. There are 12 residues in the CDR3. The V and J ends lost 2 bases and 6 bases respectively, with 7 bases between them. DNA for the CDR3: TGTGCCAGCAGCTTCTGGGGGGATACGCAGTATTTT. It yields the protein CASSFWGDTQYF.

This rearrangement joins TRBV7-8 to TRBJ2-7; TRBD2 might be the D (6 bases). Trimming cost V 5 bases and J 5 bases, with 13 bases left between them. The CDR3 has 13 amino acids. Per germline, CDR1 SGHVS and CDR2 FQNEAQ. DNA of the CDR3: TGTGCCAGCAGCCCTCCGGGGGACGACGAGCAGTACTTC. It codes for CASSPPGDDEQYF.

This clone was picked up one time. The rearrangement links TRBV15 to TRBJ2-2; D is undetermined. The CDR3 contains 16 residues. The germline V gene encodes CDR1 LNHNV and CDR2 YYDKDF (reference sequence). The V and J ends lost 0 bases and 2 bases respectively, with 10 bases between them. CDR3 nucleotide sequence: TGTGCCACCAGCAGAGATCTCCTAATCAACACCGGGGAGCTGTTTTTT. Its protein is CATSRDLLINTGELFF. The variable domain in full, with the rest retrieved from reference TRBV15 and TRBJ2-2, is DAMVIQNPRYQVTQFGKPVTLSCSQTLNHNVMYWYQQKSSQAPKLLFHYYDKDFNNEADTPDNFQSRRPNTSFCFLDIRSPGLGDTAMYLCATSRDLLINTGELFFGEGSRLTVL.

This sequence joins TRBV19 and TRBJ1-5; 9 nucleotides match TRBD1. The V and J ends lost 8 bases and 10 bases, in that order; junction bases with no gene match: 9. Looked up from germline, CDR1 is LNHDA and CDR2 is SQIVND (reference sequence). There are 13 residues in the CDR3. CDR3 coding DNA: TGTGCCAGTGGGGACAGGGCGTACGGTCCCCAGCATTTT. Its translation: CASGDRAYGPQHF. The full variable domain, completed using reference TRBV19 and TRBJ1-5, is DGGITQSPKYLFRKEGQNVTLSCEQNLNHDAMYWYRQDPGQGLRLIYYSQIVNDFQKGDIAEGYSVSREKKESFPLTVTSAQKNPTAFYLCASGDRAYGPQHFGDGTRLSIL.

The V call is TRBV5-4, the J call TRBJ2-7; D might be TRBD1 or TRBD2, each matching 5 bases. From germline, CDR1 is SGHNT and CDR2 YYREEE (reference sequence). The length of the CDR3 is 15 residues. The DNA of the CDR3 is TGTGAAATGGGGATACGGGGCGGAAACTCCTACGAGCAGTACTTC. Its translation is CEMGIRGGNSYEQYF.

The CDR3 DNA reads TGTGCCAGCAGCTTTGGACTAGCGGGAGGGCCAGGTGAGCAGTTCTTC. This gives the protein CASSFGLAGGPGEQFF. The chain has TRBV7-7 and TRBJ2-1; the match to TRBD2 covers 15 bases. This CDR3 region has 16 residues. Germline CDR1 reads SSHAT; CDR2 reads FNYEAQ (reference sequence). The ends lost 3 bases at V and 9 bases at J; junction bases unmatched: 6.

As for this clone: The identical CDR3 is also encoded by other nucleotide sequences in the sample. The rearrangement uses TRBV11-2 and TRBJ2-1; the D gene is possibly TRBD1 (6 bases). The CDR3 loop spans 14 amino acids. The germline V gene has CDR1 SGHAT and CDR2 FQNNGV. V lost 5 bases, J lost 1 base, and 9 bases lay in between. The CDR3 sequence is CASSLTGSYNEQFF. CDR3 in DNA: TGTGCCAGCAGCCTAACAGGGTCCTACAATGAGCAGTTCTTC.

The CDR3 sequence is CASSLVAVFSDGYTF. CDR3 sequence (DNA): TGTGCCAGCAGCTTGGTTGCGGTTTTTTCGGATGGCTACACCTTC. V is TRBV5-6 and J is TRBJ1-2, with D uncertain. The CDR3 length is 15 residues. Between the trimmed V and J ends, which lost 0 bases and 6 bases, there was a span of 15 bases. Germline loops: CDR1 SGHDT, CDR2 YYEEEE. The whole variable domain, remainder taken from reference TRBV5-6 and TRBJ1-2, is DAGVTQSPTHLIKTRGQQVTLRCSPKSGHDTVSWYQQALGQGPQFIFQYYEEEERQRGNFPDRFSGHQFPNYSSELNVNALLLGDSALYLCASSLVAVFSDGYTFGSGTRLTVV.

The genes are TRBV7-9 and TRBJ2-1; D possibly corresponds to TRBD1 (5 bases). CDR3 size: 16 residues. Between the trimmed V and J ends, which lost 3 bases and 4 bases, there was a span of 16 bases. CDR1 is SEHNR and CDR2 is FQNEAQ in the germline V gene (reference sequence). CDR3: CASSFSTNRHYNEQFF. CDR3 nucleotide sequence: TGTGCCAGCAGCTTTTCCACCAACAGGCATTACAATGAGCAGTTCTTC.

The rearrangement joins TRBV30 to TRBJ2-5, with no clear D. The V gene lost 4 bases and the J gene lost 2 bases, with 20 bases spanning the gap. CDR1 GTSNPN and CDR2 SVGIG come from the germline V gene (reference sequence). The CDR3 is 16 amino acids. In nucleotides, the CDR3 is TGTGCCTGGATTGGAGAAATAAAGGTCGTACAAGAGACCCAGTACTTC. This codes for CAWIGEIKVVQETQYF.

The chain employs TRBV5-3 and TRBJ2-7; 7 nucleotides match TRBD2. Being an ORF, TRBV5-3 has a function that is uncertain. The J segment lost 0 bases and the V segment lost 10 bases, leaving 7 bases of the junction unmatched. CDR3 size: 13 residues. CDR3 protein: CAPGEGPSYEQYF. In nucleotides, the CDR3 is TGTGCCCCTGGGGAGGGGCCCTCCTACGAGCAGTACTTC.

For the CDR3, the DNA is TGTGCCAGCACCCCCGGGACTTCGGAGCAGTTCTTC. Translation: CASTPGTSEQFF. This rearrangement joins TRBV6-6 to TRBJ2-1; D is perhaps TRBD2 (6 bases). V was trimmed by 7 bases and J by 10 bases, leaving 14 bases between them. Germline V gene data show CDR1 as MNHNY and CDR2 as SVGAGI (reference sequence). The CDR3 is made up of 12 amino acids.

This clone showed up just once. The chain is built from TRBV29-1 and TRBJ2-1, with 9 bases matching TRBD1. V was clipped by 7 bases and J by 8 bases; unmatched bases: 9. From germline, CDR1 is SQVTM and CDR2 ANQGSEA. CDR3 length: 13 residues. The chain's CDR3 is CSAIRTGDYEQFF. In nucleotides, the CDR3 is TGCAGCGCCATAAGGACAGGGGACTATGAGCAGTTCTTC.

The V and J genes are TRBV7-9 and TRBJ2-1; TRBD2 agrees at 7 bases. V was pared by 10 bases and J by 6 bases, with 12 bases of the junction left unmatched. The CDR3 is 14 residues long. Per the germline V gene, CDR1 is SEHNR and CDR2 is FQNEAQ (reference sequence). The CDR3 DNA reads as TGTGCCACCAAGTCGGGGGGAACCCTCAATGAGCAGTTCTTC. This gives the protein CATKSGGTLNEQFF.

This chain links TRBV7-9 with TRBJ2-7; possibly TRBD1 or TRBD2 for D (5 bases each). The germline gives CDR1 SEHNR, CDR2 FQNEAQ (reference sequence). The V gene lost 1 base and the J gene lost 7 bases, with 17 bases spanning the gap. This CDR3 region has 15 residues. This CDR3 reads CASSLVPRDGREQYF. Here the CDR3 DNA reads TGTGCCAGCAGCTTAGTTCCCCGGGACGGAAGGGAGCAGTACTTC.

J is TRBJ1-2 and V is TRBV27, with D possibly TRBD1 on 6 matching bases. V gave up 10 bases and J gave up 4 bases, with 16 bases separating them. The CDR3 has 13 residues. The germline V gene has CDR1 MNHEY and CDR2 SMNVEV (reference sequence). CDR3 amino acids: CATKGDTGYGYTF. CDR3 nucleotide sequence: TGTGCCACCAAGGGGGACACCGGCTATGGCTACACCTTC.

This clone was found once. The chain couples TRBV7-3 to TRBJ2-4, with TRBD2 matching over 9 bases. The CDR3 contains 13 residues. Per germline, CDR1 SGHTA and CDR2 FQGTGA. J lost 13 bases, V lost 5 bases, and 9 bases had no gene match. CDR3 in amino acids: CASSKAGGATQYF. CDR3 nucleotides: TGTGCCAGCAGCAAAGCGGGGGGTGCCACCCAGTACTTC.

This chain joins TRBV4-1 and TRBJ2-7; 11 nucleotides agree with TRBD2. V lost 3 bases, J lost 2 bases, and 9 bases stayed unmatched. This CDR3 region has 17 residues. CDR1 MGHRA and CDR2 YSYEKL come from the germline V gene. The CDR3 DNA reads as TGCGCCAGCAGCCAGGTGGAGGGACTAGCGGTCCCCTACGAGCAGTACTTC. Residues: CASSQVEGLAVPYEQYF.

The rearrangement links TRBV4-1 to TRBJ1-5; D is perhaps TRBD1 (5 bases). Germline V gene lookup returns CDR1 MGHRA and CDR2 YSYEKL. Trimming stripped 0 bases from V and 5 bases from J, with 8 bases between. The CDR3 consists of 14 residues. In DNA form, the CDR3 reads TGCGCCAGCAGCCAAGATCCGGGGGATCAGCCCCAGCATTTT. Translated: CASSQDPGDQPQHF.

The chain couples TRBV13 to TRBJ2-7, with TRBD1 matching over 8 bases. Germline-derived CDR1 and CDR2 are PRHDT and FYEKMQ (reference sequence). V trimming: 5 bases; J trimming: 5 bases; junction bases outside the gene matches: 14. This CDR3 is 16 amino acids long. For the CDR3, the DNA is TGTGCCAGCAGCGGGCTTGAAGGCGGGACAGGCCACGAGCAGTACTTC. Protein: CASSGLEGGTGHEQYF.

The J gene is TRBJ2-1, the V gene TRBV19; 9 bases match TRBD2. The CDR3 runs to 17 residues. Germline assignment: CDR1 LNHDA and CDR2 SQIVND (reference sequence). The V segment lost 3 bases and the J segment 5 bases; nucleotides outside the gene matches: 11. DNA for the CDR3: TGTGCCAGTAGTATGTCAGGGTGGCTAGCGGGAAACAATGAGCAGTTCTTC. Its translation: CASSMSGWLAGNNEQFF.

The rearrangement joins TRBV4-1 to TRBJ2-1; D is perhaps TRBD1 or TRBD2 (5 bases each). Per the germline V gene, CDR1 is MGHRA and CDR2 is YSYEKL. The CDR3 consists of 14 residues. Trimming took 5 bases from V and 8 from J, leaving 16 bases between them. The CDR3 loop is CASSVWGNDHEQFF. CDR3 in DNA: TGCGCCAGCAGCGTCTGGGGGAACGACCATGAGCAGTTCTTC.

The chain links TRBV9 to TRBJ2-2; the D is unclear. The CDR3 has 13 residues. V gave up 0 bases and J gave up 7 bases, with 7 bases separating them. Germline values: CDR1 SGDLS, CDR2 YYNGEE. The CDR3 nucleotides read TGTGCCAGCAGCGTAGTGGGTGACGGGGAGCTGTTTTTT. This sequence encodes CASSVVGDGELFF.

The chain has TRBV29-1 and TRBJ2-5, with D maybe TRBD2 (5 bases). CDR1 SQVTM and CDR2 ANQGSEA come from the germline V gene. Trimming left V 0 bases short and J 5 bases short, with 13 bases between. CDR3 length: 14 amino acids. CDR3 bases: TGCAGCGTTGAAGATGGGAGCGTCTGGGAGACCCAGTACTTC. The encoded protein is CSVEDGSVWETQYF.

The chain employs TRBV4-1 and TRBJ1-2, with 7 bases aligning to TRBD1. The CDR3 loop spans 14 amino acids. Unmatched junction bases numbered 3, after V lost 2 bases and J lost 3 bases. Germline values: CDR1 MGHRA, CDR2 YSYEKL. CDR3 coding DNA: TGCGCCAGCAGCCAAATAACAGGGGACTATGGCTACACCTTC. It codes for CASSQITGDYGYTF.

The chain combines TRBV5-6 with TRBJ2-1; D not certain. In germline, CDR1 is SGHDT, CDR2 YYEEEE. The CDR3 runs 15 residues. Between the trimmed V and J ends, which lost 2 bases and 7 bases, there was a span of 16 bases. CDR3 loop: CASSFGSTVLNEQFF. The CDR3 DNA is TGTGCCAGCAGCTTCGGGTCTACGGTTTTGAATGAGCAGTTCTTC.

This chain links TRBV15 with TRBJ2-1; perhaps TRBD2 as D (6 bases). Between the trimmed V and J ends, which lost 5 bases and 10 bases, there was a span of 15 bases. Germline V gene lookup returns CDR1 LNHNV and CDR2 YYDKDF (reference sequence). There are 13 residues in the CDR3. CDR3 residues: CATSRFNGGEQFF. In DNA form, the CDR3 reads TGTGCCACCAGCCGGTTCAACGGAGGGGAGCAGTTCTTC.

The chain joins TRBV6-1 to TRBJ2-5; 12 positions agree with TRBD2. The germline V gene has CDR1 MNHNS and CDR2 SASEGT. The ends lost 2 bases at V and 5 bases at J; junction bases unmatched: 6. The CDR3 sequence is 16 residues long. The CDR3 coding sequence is TGTGCCAGCAGTGAACTAGCGGGAGGGCCGTGGGAGACCCAGTACTTC. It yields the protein CASSELAGGPWETQYF.